What follows describes a single T cell receptor (beta chain). This clone appeared once. The specificity of this receptor is unknown. Base-call qualities are not available, and no considerably larger clone is one nucleotide away. These data originate in a study of cytomegalovirus exposure and HLA in healthy donors (dated 2017 in TCRdb). A note on the overall study: According to a later analysis, one platform produced both the 100 to 150 validation repertoires and the 670 or so repertoires of the first cohort. The study aimed to test whether signatures of past pathogen exposure could be identified by cataloging public T cell receptors. A separate validation cohort of roughly 130 different subjects was used in addition to the roughly 720-subject first cohort. To predict cytomegalovirus infection status, the study brought together high-throughput TCR immunosequencing, statistical association of individual TCRs with disease status, and machine learning.

The method was the immunoSEQ multiplex PCR assay. In the source study's methods: A statistical classification framework was built for diagnosing cytomegalovirus status from the catalog of TCR beta chain sequences. The table was pulled from immuneACCESS by TCRdb, which kept in-frame rearrangements only. Such tables lose some clones; where checked, under half of the loss comes from unresolved V genes, and the rest has no known cause. V, J and clone size reflect that table, while D and trimming were determined from the DNA. The sample includes some 150,000 clones, with approximately 86% observed a single time. The ten largest clones represent 4.5% of the sample. Counted from cysteine to phenylalanine, this CDR3 has 14 amino acids. Only the CDR3 DNA stays, 42 bases, in frame from base 1. CDR1 and CDR2 are read off the germline V gene (reference sequence) as LNHNV and YYDKDF. At the junction V is shortened by 3 bases and J by 4 bases, with 12 bases in between.

Study-wide conclusions, independent of this receptor: A later analysis lacked HLA typing for the validation cohort, so it scored co-occurrence in that cohort across all 110 or so repertoires. A total of around 150 TCR beta chains were listed by the study as associated with cytomegalovirus. Of the cluster scores, around 95% were above 0 in a later analysis, which found that TCRs clustered in the first cohort also tended to co-occur in the roughly 130 validation repertoires. In both the original and validation cohorts, the classifier was reported to diagnose cytomegalovirus status with high specificity and sensitivity. The authors suggested that the approach could potentially be generalized to other disease states and immunological phenotypes. While some public TCRs were present in many individuals, most TCR sequences turned up only very rarely across donors. A few of the identified cytomegalovirus-associated TCR beta chains were confirmed in vitro to be specific for cytomegalovirus antigens.

Donors formed part of the validation cohort, which comprised some 120 subjects and was distinct from the first cohort of fewer than 750 subjects. What was sequenced was PBMCs. This sequence originates from a man in his late teens or twenties in good health and CMV-seropositive. This chain joins TRBV15 to TRBJ1-2, with a weak D call of TRBD1 (5 bases match). The sequence in DNA is TGTGCCACCAGCAGGTTCCAGGGTCCCTATGGCTACACCTTC. It is translated as CATSRFQGPYGYTF.